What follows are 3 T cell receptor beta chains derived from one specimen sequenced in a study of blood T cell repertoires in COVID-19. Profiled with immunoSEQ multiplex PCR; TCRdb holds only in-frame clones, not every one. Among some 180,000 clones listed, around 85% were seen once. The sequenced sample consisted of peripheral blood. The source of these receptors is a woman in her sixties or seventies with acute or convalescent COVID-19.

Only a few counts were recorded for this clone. The CDR3 region has the DNA TGTGCCAGCAGTCGACTAGCGGGGGTCTACAATGAGCAGTTCTTC. It is translated as CASSRLAGVYNEQFF. V gene TRBV2 combines with J gene TRBJ2-1, with 12 bases aligning to TRBD2. This CDR3 is 15 amino acids long. Trimming cost V 5 bases and J 3 bases; bases outside gene matches: 2. CDR1 and CDR2 (germline): SNHLY, FYNNEI.

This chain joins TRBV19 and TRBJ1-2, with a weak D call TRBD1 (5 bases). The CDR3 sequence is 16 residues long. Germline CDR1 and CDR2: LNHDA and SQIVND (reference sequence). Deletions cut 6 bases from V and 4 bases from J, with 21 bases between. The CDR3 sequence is CASSRANSRAGYGYTF. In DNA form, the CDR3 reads TGTGCCAGTAGCCGTGCCAACAGCAGGGCCGGCTATGGCTACACCTTC.

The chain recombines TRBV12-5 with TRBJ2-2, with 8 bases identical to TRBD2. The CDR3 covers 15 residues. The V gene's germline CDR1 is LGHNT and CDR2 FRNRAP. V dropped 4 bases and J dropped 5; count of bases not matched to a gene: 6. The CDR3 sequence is CASGSPAGVTGELFF. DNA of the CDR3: TGTGCTAGTGGTTCTCCAGCGGGAGTGACCGGGGAGCTGTTTTTT.